The 22 T cell receptor beta chains below were found in one sample sequenced in a study of cytomegalovirus exposure and HLA in healthy donors. The PCR made use of 60 Vbeta and 13 Jbeta primers. Data came from immunoSEQ multiplex PCR; TCRdb stores just in-frame clones and leaves some out. The sample lists 150,000 to 200,000 clones; 80% were seen once. The sample consisted of PBMCs. Receptors originate from a woman between 40 and 55 years old in good health and CMV-seronegative.

Only one count was recorded for this clone. The chain couples TRBV5-1 to TRBJ2-1; TRBD2 aligns across 12 bases. Germline V lookup: CDR1 SGHRS, CDR2 YFSETQ. This CDR3 has 15 amino acids. The trim removed 1 base at V and 7 bases at J, leaving 3 bases unmatched. The CDR3 region has the DNA TGCGCCAGCAGCTTGCGGCTAGCGGGGGGGAATGAGCAGTTCTTC. As protein: CASSLRLAGGNEQFF.

J is TRBJ2-7 and V is TRBV12-2; the table's D call of TRBD1 was not tested on the DNA. TRBV12-2 is deemed a pseudogene. This CDR3 spans 17 amino acids. CDR3 sequence: CASRLATTGQGAYEQYV. The CDR3, as DNA: TGTGCAAGTCGCTTAGCGACAACGGGACAGGGAGCCTACGAGCAGTACGTC.

This clone has a handful of counts. This chain connects TRBV7-9 to TRBJ1-5; the D gene is possibly TRBD1 (5 bases). V was pared by 5 bases and J by 7 bases, with 15 bases between. The CDR3 totals 14 residues. Germline values: CDR1 SEHNR, CDR2 FQNEAQ (reference sequence). CDR3 region: CASSPAVAGQPQHF. In nucleotides, the CDR3 is TGTGCCAGCAGCCCCGCCGTGGCAGGGCAGCCCCAGCATTTT. The full variable domain, its missing parts supplied by reference TRBV7-9 and TRBJ1-5, is DTGVSQNPRHKITKRGQNVTFRCDPISEHNRLYWYRQTLGQGPEFLTYFQNEAQLEKSRLLSDRFSAERPKGSFSTLEIQRTEQGDSAMYLCASSPAVAGQPQHFGDGTRLSIL.

This clone was seen a single time. The gene calls are TRBV30 and TRBJ2-7; D gene ambiguous. Germline lookup yields CDR1 GTSNPN and CDR2 SVGIG (reference sequence). This CDR3 region has 12 residues. CDR3: CASGRLTYEQYF. CDR3 DNA sequence: TGTGCGTCCGGCAGACTCACCTACGAGCAGTACTTC.

The chain has TRBV23-1 and TRBJ1-1; tentatively, D is TRBD1 (5 bases). TRBV23-1 is treated as an ORF (open reading frame) with a function not yet certain. The ends were cut back, 4 bases at V and 6 bases at J, with 15 bases in the middle. The length of the CDR3 is 14 residues. DNA of the CDR3: TGCGCCAGCAGTCTTCGTTCCGGGGGATCTGAAGCTTTCTTT. It specifies CASSLRSGGSEAFF.

The chain employs TRBV6-1 and TRBJ1-5; a possible D gene is TRBD1 (5 bases). Germline V gene data show CDR1 as MNHNS and CDR2 as SASEGT. This CDR3 is built from 15 residues. V was shortened by 4 bases and J by 1 base, with 11 bases between the two germline ends. The CDR3 spells CASSVGQGSNQPQHF. The CDR3 coding sequence is TGTGCCAGCAGTGTTGGGCAGGGAAGCAATCAGCCCCAGCATTTT.

The chain is built from TRBV6-5 and TRBJ2-3; 9 positions match TRBD1. This CDR3 comprises 16 residues. CDR1 is MNHEY, CDR2 SVGAGI, per germline. V lost 2 bases and J lost 4; bases outside the gene matches: 7. CDR3 coding DNA: TGTGCCAGCAGTTACGTGGGGACAGGGAGTTCAGATACGCAGTATTTT. Protein sequence: CASSYVGTGSSDTQYF.

The V gene is TRBV15, the J gene TRBJ2-7; the match to TRBD1 covers 8 bases. The V gene's germline CDR1 is LNHNV and CDR2 YYDKDF (reference sequence). Trimming cost V 3 bases and J 3 bases; bases outside gene matches: 4. CDR3 length equals 14 residues. DNA of the CDR3: TGTGCCACCAGCAGCGCCGGGACAGGCTACGAGCAGTACTTC. Protein: CATSSAGTGYEQYF. Variable domain in full (rest from reference TRBV15 and TRBJ2-7): DAMVIQNPRYQVTQFGKPVTLSCSQTLNHNVMYWYQQKSSQAPKLLFHYYDKDFNNEADTPDNFQSRRPNTSFCFLDIRSPGLGDTAMYLCATSSAGTGYEQYFGPGTRLTVT.

This chain uses TRBV7-2 with TRBJ2-5; maybe TRBD1 (6 bases). Deletions cut 3 bases from V and 5 bases from J, with 13 bases between. CDR3 length: 14 residues. Germline loops: CDR1 SGHTA, CDR2 FQGNSA. This CDR3 reads CASSFIGGAETQYF. CDR3 DNA sequence: TGTGCCAGCAGCTTTATTGGGGGCGCGGAGACCCAGTACTTC.

The chain couples TRBV18 to TRBJ2-2; 8 bases match TRBD2. Germline lookup yields CDR1 KGHSH and CDR2 LQKENI. Losses at the gene ends were 7 bases for V and 4 bases for J; bases not matched to a gene: 11. The CDR3 extends over 16 amino acids. CDR3 in amino acids: CASFTVLAGGTGELFF. Here the CDR3 DNA reads TGTGCCAGCTTCACCGTTCTGGCGGGGGGCACCGGGGAGCTGTTTTTT.

The V and J genes are TRBV29-1 and TRBJ1-4, with D tentatively TRBD1 (5 bases). The CDR3 contains 16 residues. Germline CDR1 is SQVTM and CDR2 is ANQGSEA. V dropped 4 bases and J dropped 5 bases, with 20 bases sitting between them. The DNA for the CDR3 is TGCAGCGTTGCAGGGCCCCCCGGCGAATTAAATGAAAAACTGTTTTTT. The encoded protein is CSVAGPPGELNEKLFF. The full variable domain, its missing parts supplied by reference TRBV29-1 and TRBJ1-4, is SAVISQKPSRDICQRGTSLTIQCQVDSQVTMMFWYRQQPGQSLTLIATANQGSEATYESGFVIDKFPISRPNLTFSTLTVSNMSPEDSSIYLCSVAGPPGELNEKLFFGSGTQLSVL.

The chain has TRBV5-6 and TRBJ1-3; a weak D match, TRBD1 (5 bases). Trimming left V 4 bases short and J 0 bases short, with 17 bases between. CDR1 is SGHDT and CDR2 is YYEEEE in the germline V gene. The CDR3 extends over 17 amino acids. The CDR3, as DNA: TGTGCCAGCAGCCTGACGGGGGGGGAGTACTCTGGAAACACCATATATTTT. Amino acid sequence: CASSLTGGEYSGNTIYF.

The chain links TRBV7-9 to TRBJ1-6; D not resolved. Between the trimmed V and J ends, which lost 3 bases and 0 bases, there was a span of 9 bases. The CDR3 totals 16 residues. CDR1 is SEHNR and CDR2 is FQNEAQ in the germline V gene (reference sequence). This chain's CDR3 is CASSFGGSSYNSPLHF. The CDR3 DNA is TGTGCCAGCAGCTTCGGAGGGAGCTCCTATAATTCACCCCTCCACTTT.

The chain employs TRBV15 and TRBJ2-1, with 7 bases fitting TRBD1. Losses at the gene ends were 4 bases for V and 15 bases for J; bases not matched to a gene: 9. Looked up from germline, CDR1 is LNHNV and CDR2 is YYDKDF (reference sequence). CDR3 size: 12 residues. As DNA, the CDR3 is TGTGCCACCAGCATCGGACAGGCAGTAGTGTTCTTC. Translating gives CATSIGQAVVFF.

The chain recombines TRBV5-8 with TRBJ1-5, with 10 nucleotides matching TRBD1. The germline gives CDR1 SGHTS, CDR2 YDEGEE. V shed 4 bases, J shed 5 bases, and the junction held 6 bases outside the gene matches. The CDR3 runs 15 residues. The CDR3 spells CASSRGQGNDQPQHF. CDR3 in DNA: TGTGCCAGCAGCCGGGGACAGGGGAATGATCAGCCCCAGCATTTT.

In this sample, this clone turned up a few times. The sample has other DNA sequences that encode this CDR3 too. The gene calls are TRBV9 and TRBJ1-1; D perhaps matches TRBD1 (6 bases). Germline assignment: CDR1 SGDLS and CDR2 YYNGEE. Trimming stripped 5 bases from V and 1 base from J, with 9 bases between. This CDR3 region has 13 residues. CDR3 sequence: CASSQGTNTEAFF. The CDR3 coding sequence is TGTGCCAGCAGTCAGGGGACGAACACTGAAGCTTTCTTT.

The chain has TRBV5-6 and TRBJ1-1; D is ambiguous. V was cut by 6 bases and J by 2 bases, with 20 bases left in between. From germline, CDR1 is SGHDT and CDR2 YYEEEE. The CDR3 sequence is 16 residues long. This chain's CDR3 is CASTIRRRPTNTEAFF. CDR3 DNA sequence: TGTGCCAGCACCATCAGAAGGCGGCCCACTAACACTGAAGCTTTCTTT.

CDR3 nucleotide sequence: TGTGCCAGCAGTAGACCGGGACAGGGTTACAATGAGCAGTTCTTC. Translation gives CASSRPGQGYNEQFF. The chain employs TRBV25-1 and TRBJ2-1; TRBD1 matches at 9 bases. Trimming at V came to 5 bases and at J to 4 bases, leaving 6 bases not matched to a gene. Per the germline V gene, CDR1 is MGHDK and CDR2 is SYGVNS. This CDR3 contains 15 residues. The entire variable domain, with the rest obtained from reference TRBV25-1 and TRBJ2-1, is as follows: EADIYQTPRYLVIGTGKKITLECSQTMGHDKMYWYQQDPGMELHLIHYSYGVNSTEKGDLSSESTVSRIRTEHFPLTLESARPSHTSQYLCASSRPGQGYNEQFFGPGTRLTVL.

This chain links TRBV6-5 with TRBJ2-3; tentatively, D is TRBD1 (6 bases). Germline lookup yields CDR1 MNHEY and CDR2 SVGAGI. Trimming took off 2 bases at V and 8 bases at J, with 11 bases between the two ends. The CDR3 loop spans 13 amino acids. CDR3 nucleotide sequence: TGTGCCAGCAGTTACCCCAGGGGTAGTACGCAGTATTTT. It is translated as CASSYPRGSTQYF.

The chain employs TRBV30 and TRBJ2-1; maybe TRBD2 (5 bases). The germline CDR1 and CDR2 sequences are GTSNPN and SVGIG (reference sequence). This CDR3 has 14 amino acids. V was pared by 1 base and J by 7 bases, with 14 bases between. The chain's CDR3 is CAWSGGIGLNEQFF. CDR3 nucleotide sequence: TGTGCCTGGAGTGGAGGGATAGGTCTAAATGAGCAGTTCTTC.

As to this clone: One end of the junction does not line up with germline, which may come from a read error. The V gene is TRBV25-1, the J gene TRBJ2-3; D uncertain. This CDR3 region has 14 residues. Looked up from germline, CDR1 is MGHDK and CDR2 is SYGVNS. The CDR3 nucleotides are TGTGCCAGCCGTGACGAGGTTAGCACAGATACGCAGTATTTT. Amino acids: CASRDEVSTDTQYF.

This chain joins TRBV6-5 and TRBJ1-5, with 12 bases matching TRBD1. Germline V gene lookup returns CDR1 MNHEY and CDR2 SVGAGI. V was clipped by 6 bases and J by 9 bases; unmatched bases: 3. The CDR3 runs to 13 residues. The CDR3 DNA follows: TGTGCCAGCAGGGGACAGGGGGCAGGGCCCCAGCATTTT. It translates to CASRGQGAGPQHF.